The present T cell receptor beta chain was sequenced within a study of beta chain features in type 1 diabetes. Findings and caveats of the study: For Type 1 diabetes patients, all four CD4+ subsets carried TCRB CDR3s that were moderately but significantly shorter.

As every portion of the isolated RNA was reverse transcribed, the sequencing read expressed TCRB transcripts. Assay: immunoSEQ multiplex PCR; the TCRdb copy retains only in-frame clones and omits some. The table shows 200,000 to 300,000 clones, with roughly a tenth occurring only once. Remarks on this clone: The antigen is undetermined.

The CDR3 spans 18 residues. Germline V lookup: CDR1 SGDLS, CDR2 YYNGEE. V lost 0 bases, J lost 0 bases, and 4 bases stayed unmatched. A single heparinised draw of roughly 100 mL on average was taken per donor. Sequenced: naive CD4+ T cells from blood. V is TRBV9 and J is TRBJ2-3, with TRBD2 identical over 13 bases. The TCR sequence derives from a man aged 25 to 45 with type 1 diabetes. In nucleotides, the CDR3 is TGTGCCAGCAGCGTAGGGACTAGCGGGGGAATCAGCACAGATACGCAGTATTTT. Translating it yields CASSVGTSGGISTDTQYF.